The entry below gives a single T cell receptor beta chain sequence along with its context. These data belong to a study of glioma-infiltrating T cells after dendritic cell vaccination. Profiling relied on immunoSEQ multiplex PCR, and the TCRdb table lists in-frame clones only, not all of them. This table holds roughly 50,000 clones, around 91% found once. Time point defined: after dendritic cell vaccination, including at tumor progression/relapse. V was pared by 3 bases and J by 0 bases, with 13 bases between. From germline, CDR1 is SGHDT and CDR2 YYEEEE. The CDR3 consists of 16 residues. This specimen consisted of blood, obtained after dendritic cell vaccination. This clonotype was sampled from a human donor with glioblastoma. V gene TRBV5-6 combines with J gene TRBJ1-5, with D perhaps matching TRBD1 (6 bases). CDR3 amino acids: CASSSGWTVSNQPQHF. In nucleotides, the CDR3 is TGTGCCAGCAGCTCCGGATGGACAGTTAGCAATCAGCCCCAGCATTTT. Full variable domain (outside the CDR3, taken from reference TRBV5-6 and TRBJ1-5): DAGVTQSPTHLIKTRGQQVTLRCSPKSGHDTVSWYQQALGQGPQFIFQYYEEEERQRGNFPDRFSGHQFPNYSSELNVNALLLGDSALYLCASSSGWTVSNQPQHFGDGTRLSIL.